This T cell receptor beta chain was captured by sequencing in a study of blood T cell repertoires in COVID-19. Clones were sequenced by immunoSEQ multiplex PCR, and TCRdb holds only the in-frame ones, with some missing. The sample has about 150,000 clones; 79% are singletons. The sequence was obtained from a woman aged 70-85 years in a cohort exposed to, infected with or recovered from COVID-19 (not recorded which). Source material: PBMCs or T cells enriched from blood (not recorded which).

The CDR3 DNA reads as TGTGCCAGCAGTGAAGCGGCTAGCGGGATGTACAATGAGCAGTTCTTC. This encodes CASSEAASGMYNEQFF. V is TRBV6-1 and J is TRBJ2-1, with 9 positions matching TRBD2. The CDR3 covers 16 residues. CDR1 is MNHNS, CDR2 SASEGT, per germline. Trimming cost V 0 bases and J 4 bases; bases outside gene matches: 4.